This entry lists 20 T cell receptor beta chains sequenced from one sample in a study of shared T cell receptors in the human thymus. Profiling relied on immunoSEQ multiplex PCR, and the TCRdb table lists in-frame clones only, not all of them. The table lists 650,000 to 950,000 clones, roughly 88% of them singletons. The sample also formed part of further work on human thymus T cells.

Sequencing was carried out using thymocytes. These receptor sequences come from a girl less than two years old with a congenital heart defect.

A few counts support this clone. The chain links TRBV28 to TRBJ1-4, with 8 bases fitting TRBD1. Unmatched junction bases numbered 7, after V lost 7 bases and J lost 0 bases. CDR1 MDHEN and CDR2 SYDVKM come from the germline V gene. The CDR3 extends over 16 amino acids. The CDR3 coding sequence is TGTGCCAGCATTGGGCCGGGACAGGCAACTAATGAAAAACTGTTTTTT. Its protein product is CASIGPGQATNEKLFF.

The chain carries TRBV5-1 and TRBJ1-1, with D hard to call. The V gene's germline CDR1 is SGHRS and CDR2 YFSETQ. CDR3 length equals 16 residues. V gave up 0 bases and J gave up 0 bases, with 12 bases separating them. The CDR3 bases are TGCGCCAGCAGCTTGGGAATTGGGAGTGTGAACACTGAAGCTTTCTTT. Translation: CASSLGIGSVNTEAFF.

The genes are TRBV4-1 and TRBJ1-1; 7 nucleotides align to TRBD1. CDR3 length: 15 residues. CDR1 is MGHRA, CDR2 YSYEKL, per germline. The J segment lost 1 base and the V segment lost 6 bases, leaving 8 bases of the junction unmatched. CDR3 sequence reads: CASRVRGQPNTEAFF. The CDR3 coding sequence is TGCGCCAGCAGGGTGAGGGGACAGCCGAACACTGAAGCTTTCTTT.

The chain employs TRBV2 and TRBJ2-7; 8 bases match TRBD2. In germline, CDR1 is SNHLY, CDR2 FYNNEI. The CDR3 runs 13 residues. V gave up 8 bases and J gave up 6 bases; unmatched junction bases: 9. CDR3 coding DNA: TGTGCCAGCCCCAGGCTAGCGGGCTCCGAGCAGTACTTC. Translating it yields CASPRLAGSEQYF.

The chain uses TRBV9 and TRBJ2-3; TRBD1 agrees at 10 bases. CDR3 length: 17 residues. After removal of 2 bases from V and 1 base from J, the junction contained 7 bases not matched to a gene. Germline V gene data show CDR1 as SGDLS and CDR2 as YYNGEE. CDR3 coding DNA: TGTGCCAGCAGCGTTTCCCGGGACAGGGGTCGCACAGATACGCAGTATTTT. It is translated as CASSVSRDRGRTDTQYF.

This clone has more than one count but fewer than ten. This chain uses TRBV18 with TRBJ2-7; D is perhaps TRBD1 (6 bases). CDR3 size: 15 residues. Germline CDR1 is KGHSH and CDR2 is LQKENI. V was cut by 4 bases and J by 1 base, with 14 bases left in between. CDR3 sequence (DNA): TGTGCCAGCTCACTCCACAGGGATGGGTCCTACGAGCAGTACTTC. It codes for CASSLHRDGSYEQYF. Based on the CDR3 plus reference TRBV18 and TRBJ2-7, the full variable domain is NAGVMQNPRHLVRRRGQEARLRCSPMKGHSHVYWYRQLPEEGLKFMVYLQKENIIDESGMPKERFSAEFPKEGPSILRIQQVVRGDSAAYFCASSLHRDGSYEQYFGPGTRLTVT.

CDR3 sequence reads: CASSKAGTGTFNEQFF. The CDR3 DNA is TGTGCCAGCAGTAAGGCCGGGACAGGGACGTTCAATGAGCAGTTCTTC. V usage is TRBV7-9 and J usage is TRBJ2-1; TRBD1 agrees at 9 bases. The V gene end was trimmed by 6 bases and the J gene end by 6 bases; junction bases not matched to a gene: 12. The CDR3 consists of 16 residues. CDR1 and CDR2 from the germline V gene are SEHNR and FQNEAQ (reference sequence).

This clone is a singleton in its sample. V usage is TRBV25-1 and J usage is TRBJ1-5; weak D call: TRBD1 (6 bases). Germline CDR1 and CDR2: MGHDK and SYGVNS. Trimming removed 3 bases from V and 7 bases from J, with 16 bases in between. The CDR3 totals 15 residues. The CDR3 protein is CASSDPRAGDQPQHF. Written as DNA, the CDR3 is TGTGCCAGCAGTGACCCCCGAGCAGGGGACCAGCCCCAGCATTTT.

The chain has TRBV15 and TRBJ1-2, with D tentatively TRBD1 (5 bases). Germline CDR1 reads LNHNV; CDR2 reads YYDKDF (reference sequence). CDR3 length: 11 residues. Trimming shortened V by 8 bases and J by 8 bases, and 12 bases separated the two germline ends. The CDR3 region has the DNA TGTGCCACCGACGGGGGAGCCGGCTACACCTTC. Protein: CATDGGAGYTF. Using reference TRBV15 and TRBJ1-2 for the parts outside the CDR3, the full variable domain is DAMVIQNPRYQVTQFGKPVTLSCSQTLNHNVMYWYQQKSSQAPKLLFHYYDKDFNNEADTPDNFQSRRPNTSFCFLDIRSPGLGDTAMYLCATDGGAGYTFGSGTRLTVV.

The chain links TRBV6-1 to TRBJ1-5, with a tentative D call TRBD1 (5 bases). Trimming stripped 11 bases from V and 0 bases from J, with 14 bases between. This CDR3 is built from 14 residues. The germline V gene encodes CDR1 MNHNS and CDR2 SASEGT. This CDR3 is CAVHRKLSNQPQHF. The CDR3, as DNA: TGTGCCGTCCACAGGAAGCTTAGCAATCAGCCCCAGCATTTT.

This rearrangement joins TRBV5-1 to TRBJ1-5; D ambiguous. Germline V lookup: CDR1 SGHRS, CDR2 YFSETQ. The length of the CDR3 is 11 residues. V dropped 5 bases and J dropped 3 bases, with 3 bases sitting between them. The CDR3 protein is CASRHNQPQHF. Written as DNA, the CDR3 is TGCGCCAGCAGACACAATCAGCCCCAGCATTTT.

The V gene is TRBV5-1, the J gene TRBJ1-4; no firm D call. V lost 2 bases, J lost 4 bases, and 9 bases lay in between. The CDR3 is 14 residues long. Germline CDR1 is SGHRS and CDR2 is YFSETQ. CDR3 protein: CASSFRRSNEKLFF. The CDR3, as DNA: TGCGCCAGCAGCTTTAGGAGAAGTAATGAAAAACTGTTTTTT.

In the case of this clone: This sample includes further DNA sequences coding for the same CDR3. This rearrangement joins TRBV27 to TRBJ1-2; 8 bases are shared with TRBD1. Germline CDR1 is MNHEY and CDR2 is SMNVEV (reference sequence). With 3 bases clipped from V and 4 bases from J, the junction kept 1 base outside the gene matches. This CDR3 comprises 13 residues. CDR3 bases: TGTGCCAGCAGTTTCGGACAGGGCTATGGCTACACCTTC. It encodes CASSFGQGYGYTF.

V and J are TRBV7-9 and TRBJ2-5; 11 bases match TRBD2. V dropped 4 bases and J dropped 0; count of bases not matched to a gene: 10. This CDR3 is built from 18 residues. CDR1 is SEHNR, CDR2 FQNEAQ, per germline (reference sequence). For the CDR3, the DNA is TGTGCCAGCAGCTCCAATGCTAGCGGGGGGAAGTACCAAGAGACCCAGTACTTC. As protein: CASSSNASGGKYQETQYF. The variable domain in full, completed from reference TRBV7-9 and TRBJ2-5, reads DTGVSQNPRHKITKRGQNVTFRCDPISEHNRLYWYRQTLGQGPEFLTYFQNEAQLEKSRLLSDRFSAERPKGSFSTLEIQRTEQGDSAMYLCASSSNASGGKYQETQYFGPGTRLLVL.

The chain joins TRBV15 to TRBJ1-2, with no clear D. V lost 1 base and J 5 bases, leaving 23 bases between the germline ends. Germline V gene data show CDR1 as LNHNV and CDR2 as YYDKDF (reference sequence). The CDR3 loop spans 18 amino acids. CDR3 coding DNA: TGTGCCACCAGCAGAGTTATTGGGCATCCCCACCTGCGTTATGGCTACACCTTC. Its protein product is CATSRVIGHPHLRYGYTF.

CDR3 coding DNA: TGTGCCAGCAGGGGTGAGCTAGCGGGGGGACCTACTAGCACAGATACGCAGTATTTT. It translates to CASRGELAGGPTSTDTQYF. The genes are TRBV2 and TRBJ2-3; 11 positions match TRBD2. The CDR3 contains 19 residues. Germline CDR1 is SNHLY and CDR2 is FYNNEI. Unmatched junction bases numbered 14, after V lost 6 bases and J lost 0 bases.

The V and J genes are TRBV4-1 and TRBJ1-5; D uncertain. The V and J ends lost 0 bases and 4 bases respectively, with 25 bases between them. Looked up from germline, CDR1 is MGHRA and CDR2 is YSYEKL. The CDR3 is 20 residues long. The DNA for the CDR3 is TGCGCCAGCAGCCAAGATATGCCGTTAACAGCTTTTTTTCCGAATCAGCCCCAGCATTTT. It encodes CASSQDMPLTAFFPNQPQHF.

This clone has just one count. The chain is built from TRBV5-5 and TRBJ1-2; 7 positions agree with TRBD1. Looked up from germline, CDR1 is SGHKS and CDR2 is YYEKEE (reference sequence). The CDR3 runs to 14 residues. V gave up 6 bases and J gave up 6 bases; unmatched junction bases: 11. This CDR3 is CASIRTGGLDGYTF. The CDR3 nucleotides read TGTGCCAGCATAAGGACAGGAGGTTTGGATGGCTACACCTTC.

The CDR3 loop is CASRLTGSTEAFF. The CDR3 bases are TGTGCCAGCAGGCTAACAGGGTCTACTGAAGCTTTCTTT. This chain uses TRBV27 with TRBJ1-1; D possibly corresponds to TRBD1 (6 bases). Germline V gives CDR1 MNHEY, CDR2 SMNVEV (reference sequence). The CDR3 spans 13 residues. V gave up 6 bases and J gave up 5 bases, with 13 bases separating them.

In nucleotides, the CDR3 is TGTGCCAGCAGCTCCTACCGGGACAGCTACAATGAGCAGTTCTTC. This encodes CASSSYRDSYNEQFF. The genes are TRBV5-6 and TRBJ2-1, with 7 bases fitting TRBD1. J was trimmed by 3 bases and V by 3 bases; bases with no gene match: 6. CDR1 and CDR2 (germline): SGHDT, YYEEEE. This CDR3 has 15 amino acids.